This T cell receptor beta chain is drawn from a study of blood T cell repertoires in COVID-19. Trimming at V came to 6 bases and at J to 3 bases, leaving 10 bases not matched to a gene. This CDR3 spans 15 amino acids. Germline assignment: CDR1 MNHEY and CDR2 SVGAGI. This table comes from immunoSEQ multiplex PCR, and its TCRdb copy is limited to in-frame clones, with some not included. Altogether about 200,000 clones are present, roughly four fifths being singletons, with the ten largest covering about 7.8%. The sequence came from an elderly woman with COVID-19, enrolled during active disease. The sequenced material came from peripheral blood. The rearrangement joins TRBV6-5 to TRBJ1-2; TRBD1 matches 7 bases. CDR3 DNA: TGTGCCAGCAGGACGGGACAGCTGGGGTACTATGGCTACACCTTC. The encoded protein is CASRTGQLGYYGYTF.